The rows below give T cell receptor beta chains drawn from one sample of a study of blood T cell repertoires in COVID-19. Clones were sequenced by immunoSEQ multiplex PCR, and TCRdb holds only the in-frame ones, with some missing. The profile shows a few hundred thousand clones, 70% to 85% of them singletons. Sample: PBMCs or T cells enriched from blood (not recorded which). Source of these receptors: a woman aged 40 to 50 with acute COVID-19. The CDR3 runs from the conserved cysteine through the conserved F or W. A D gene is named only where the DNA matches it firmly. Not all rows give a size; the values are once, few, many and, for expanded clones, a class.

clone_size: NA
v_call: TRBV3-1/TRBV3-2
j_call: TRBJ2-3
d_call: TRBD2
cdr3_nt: TGTGCCAGCAGCCACAAGGTATTAGGGACTAGCGGCACAGATACGCAGTATTTT
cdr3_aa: CASSHKVLGTSGTDTQYF

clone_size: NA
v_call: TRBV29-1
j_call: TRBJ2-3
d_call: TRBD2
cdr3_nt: TGCAGCGTTGGTCTAGCGGACAACACAGATACGCAGTATTTT
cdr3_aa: CSVGLADNTDTQYF

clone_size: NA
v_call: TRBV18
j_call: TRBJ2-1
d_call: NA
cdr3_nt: TGTGCCAGCTCACCACCGACGGGAACCGACTCCTACAATGAGCAGTTCTTC
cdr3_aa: CASSPPTGTDSYNEQFF

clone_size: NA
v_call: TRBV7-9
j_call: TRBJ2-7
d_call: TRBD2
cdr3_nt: TGTGCCAGCAGCCCGCGCGGGGGAGCGGCCTACGAGCAGTACTTC
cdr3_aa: CASSPRGGAAYEQYF

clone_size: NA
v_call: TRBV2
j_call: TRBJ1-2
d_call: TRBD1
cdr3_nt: TGTGCCAGCAGAGGGACAGGGGGGTCGAGTGGCTACACCTTC
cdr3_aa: CASRGTGGSSGYTF

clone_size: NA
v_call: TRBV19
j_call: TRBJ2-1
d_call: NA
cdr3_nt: TGTGCCAGTAGTACGCGGGGTGGCTTTGAGCAGTTCTTC
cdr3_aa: CASSTRGGFEQFF

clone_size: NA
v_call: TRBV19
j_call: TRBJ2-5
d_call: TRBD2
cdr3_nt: TGTGCCAGTAGTATAGGCGGGGGAACCCATGGAGAGACCCAGTACTTC
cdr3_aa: CASSIGGGTHGETQYF

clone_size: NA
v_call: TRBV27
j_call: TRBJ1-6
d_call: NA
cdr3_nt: TGTGCCAGCAGCCAACAGGGAACTCGTAATTCACCCCTCCACTTT
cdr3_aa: CASSQQGTRNSPLHF

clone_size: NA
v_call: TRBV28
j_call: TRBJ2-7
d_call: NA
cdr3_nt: TGTGCCAGCACTTCCCGGACCGGGGGCTCCTACGAGCAGTACTTC
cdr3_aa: CASTSRTGGSYEQYF

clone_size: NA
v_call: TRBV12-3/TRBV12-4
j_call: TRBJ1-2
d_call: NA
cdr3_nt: TGTGCCAGCAGTTTAAGCCAGGGTCATGGCTACACCTTC
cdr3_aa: CASSLSQGHGYTF

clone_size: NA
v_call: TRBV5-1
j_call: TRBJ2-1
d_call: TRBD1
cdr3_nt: TGCGCCAGCAGCCCCCGACCGGGACAGGGGACAAATGAGCAGTTCTTC
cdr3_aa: CASSPRPGQGTNEQFF

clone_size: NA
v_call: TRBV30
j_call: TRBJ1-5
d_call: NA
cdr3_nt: TGTGCCTGGAGACCCAGGTATAGCAATCAGCCCCAGCATTTT
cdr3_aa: CAWRPRYSNQPQHF

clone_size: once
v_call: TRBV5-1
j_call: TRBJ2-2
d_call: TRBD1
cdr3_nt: TGCGCCAGCAGCCTCAGACAGGGGGTAACAGCCGGGGAGCTGTTTTTT
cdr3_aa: CASSLRQGVTAGELFF

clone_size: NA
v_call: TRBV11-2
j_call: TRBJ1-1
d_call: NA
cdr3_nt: TGTGCCAGCAGCCAAGAACGGGGGGTCACTGAAGCTTTCTTT
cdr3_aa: CASSQERGVTEAFF

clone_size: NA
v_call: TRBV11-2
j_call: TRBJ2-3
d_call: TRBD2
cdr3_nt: TGTGCCAGCACCTTGACCGGGACTAGCGGTGCGGGTACGCAGTATTTT
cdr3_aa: CASTLTGTSGAGTQYF

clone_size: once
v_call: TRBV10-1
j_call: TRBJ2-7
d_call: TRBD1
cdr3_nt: TGCGCCAGCAGTGAGTCCGGGACAGGGGGAAACGAGCAGTACTTC
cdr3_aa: CASSESGTGGNEQYF

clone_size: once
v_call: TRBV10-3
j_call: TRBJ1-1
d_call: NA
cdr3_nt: TGTGCCATCAGTGTGAGGCCCGGGAACACTGAAGCTTTCTTT
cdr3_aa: CAISVRPGNTEAFF

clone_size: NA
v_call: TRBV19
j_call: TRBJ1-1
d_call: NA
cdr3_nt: TGTGCCAGTAGTACCCCGGGGAACACTGAAGCTTTCTTT
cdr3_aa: CASSTPGNTEAFF

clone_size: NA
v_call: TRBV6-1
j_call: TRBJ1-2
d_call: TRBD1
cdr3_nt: TGTGCCAGCAGTGAGGGACAGGTTCGCCTCTATGGCTACACCTTC
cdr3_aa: CASSEGQVRLYGYTF

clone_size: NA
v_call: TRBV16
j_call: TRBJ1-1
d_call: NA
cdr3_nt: TGTGCCAGCAGCCAATCCGACTCCTTGAACACTGAAGCTTTCTTT
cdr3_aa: CASSQSDSLNTEAFF

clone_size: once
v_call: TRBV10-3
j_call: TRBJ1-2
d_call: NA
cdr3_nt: TGTGCCACCCGAATGCGGGGGGATAAGGGAGATGGCTACACCTTC
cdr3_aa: CATRMRGDKGDGYTF

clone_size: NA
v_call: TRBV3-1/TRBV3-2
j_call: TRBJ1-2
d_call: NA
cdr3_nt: TGTGCCAGCAGCCAAGGAGGCTCTAACTATGGCTACACCTTC
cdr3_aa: CASSQGGSNYGYTF

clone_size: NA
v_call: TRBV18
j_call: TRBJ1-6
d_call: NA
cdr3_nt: TGTGCCAGCTCACCAGAGACTTCCCTTCCCCTCCACTTT
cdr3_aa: CASSPETSLPLHF

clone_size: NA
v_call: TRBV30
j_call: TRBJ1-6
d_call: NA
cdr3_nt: TGTGCCTGGAGTGCATCCCCGCGCTCACCCCTCCACTTT
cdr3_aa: CAWSASPRSPLHF

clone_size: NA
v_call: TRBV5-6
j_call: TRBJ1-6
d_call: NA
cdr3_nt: TGTGCCAGCAGTTTATACAGTAGTAATTCACCCCTCCACTTT
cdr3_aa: CASSLYSSNSPLHF

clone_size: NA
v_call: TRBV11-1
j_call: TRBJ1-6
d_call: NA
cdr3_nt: TGTGCCAGCAGCTTATTAAATTCACCCCTCCACTTT
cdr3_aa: CASSLLNSPLHF

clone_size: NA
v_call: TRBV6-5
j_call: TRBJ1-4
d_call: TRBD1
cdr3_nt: TGTGCCAGCACTATTCACGGGACAGGGGGCGAAAAACTGTTTTTT
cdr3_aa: CASTIHGTGGEKLFF

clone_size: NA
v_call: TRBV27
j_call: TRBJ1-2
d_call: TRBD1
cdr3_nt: TGTGCCAGCAGTTTATACAGGGGCGATGGCTACACCTTC
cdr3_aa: CASSLYRGDGYTF

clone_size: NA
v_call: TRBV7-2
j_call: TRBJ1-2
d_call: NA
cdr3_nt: TGTGCCAGCAGCTTAGGGAGGGGAAAGGTTGGCTACACCTTC
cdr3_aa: CASSLGRGKVGYTF

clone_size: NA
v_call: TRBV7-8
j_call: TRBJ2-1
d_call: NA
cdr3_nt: TGTGCCAGCAGCTTAGGCAGTAGGGGGGGGAATGAGCAGTTCTTC
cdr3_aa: CASSLGSRGGNEQFF

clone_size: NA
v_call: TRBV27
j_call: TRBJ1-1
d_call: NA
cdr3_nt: TGTGCCAGCAGTTCCGGGACCCTTCTCAGGGGCACTGAAGCTTTCTTT
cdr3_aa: CASSSGTLLRGTEAFF

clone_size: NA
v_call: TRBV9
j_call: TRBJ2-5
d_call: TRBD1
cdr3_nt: TGTGCCAGCAGCCCCGGACAGGCAGCCCAAGAGACCCAGTACTTC
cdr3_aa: CASSPGQAAQETQYF

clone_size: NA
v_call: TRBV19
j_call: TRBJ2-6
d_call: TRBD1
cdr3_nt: TGTGCCAGTAGTGCGGACAGGGGGCGATACGTCCTGACTTTC
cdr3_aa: CASSADRGRYVLTF

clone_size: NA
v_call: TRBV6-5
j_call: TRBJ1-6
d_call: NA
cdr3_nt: TGTGCCAGCAGTCCCCGGGGAGCACCCCTCCACTTT
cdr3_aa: CASSPRGAPLHF

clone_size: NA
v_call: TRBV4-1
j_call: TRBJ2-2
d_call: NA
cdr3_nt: TGCGCCAGCAGCCAAGTCCCTCCGGTAGCGACGAACACCGGGGAGCTGTTTTTT
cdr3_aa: CASSQVPPVATNTGELFF

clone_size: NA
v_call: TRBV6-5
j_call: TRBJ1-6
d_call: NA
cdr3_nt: TGTGCCAGCAGTTACTCTTTGGGGCAGGCCCTCCACTTT
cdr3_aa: CASSYSLGQALHF

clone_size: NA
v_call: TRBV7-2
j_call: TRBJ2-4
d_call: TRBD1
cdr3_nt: TGTGCCAGCAGGAGACAGGGCCTAGCCAAAAACATTCAGTACTTC
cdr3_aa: CASRRQGLAKNIQYF

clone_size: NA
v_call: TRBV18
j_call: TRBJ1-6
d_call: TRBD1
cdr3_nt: TGTGCCAGCTCACCGGGAACAGGGGTTTCACCCCTCCACTTT
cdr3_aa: CASSPGTGVSPLHF

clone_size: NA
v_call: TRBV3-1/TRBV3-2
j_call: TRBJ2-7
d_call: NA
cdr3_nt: TGTGCCAGCAGCCCGGGACACTTGAACTACGAGCAGTACTTC
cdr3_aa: CASSPGHLNYEQYF

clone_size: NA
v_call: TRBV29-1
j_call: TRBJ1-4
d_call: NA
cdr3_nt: TGCAGCGTTGCGCCCGACAGAACAACTAATGAAAAACTGTTTTTT
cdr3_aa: CSVAPDRTTNEKLFF

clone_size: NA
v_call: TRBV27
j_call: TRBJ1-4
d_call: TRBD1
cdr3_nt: TGTGCCAGCAGTACCGGGACAGGGGAAAAACTGTTTTTT
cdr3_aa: CASSTGTGEKLFF

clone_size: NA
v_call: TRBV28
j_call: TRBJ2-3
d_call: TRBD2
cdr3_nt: TGTGCCAGCAGTTTACCGATGCCTAGCGGTACAGATACGCAGTATTTT
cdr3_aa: CASSLPMPSGTDTQYF

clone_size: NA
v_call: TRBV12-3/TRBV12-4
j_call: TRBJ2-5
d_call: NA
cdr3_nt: TGTGCCAGCAGTTATAGACAAGAGACCCAGTACTTC
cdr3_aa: CASSYRQETQYF

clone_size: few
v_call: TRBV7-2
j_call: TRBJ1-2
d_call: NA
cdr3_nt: TGTGCCAGCAGCGCAAACCGGGACACAGATTCCTATGGCTACACCTTC
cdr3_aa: CASSANRDTDSYGYTF

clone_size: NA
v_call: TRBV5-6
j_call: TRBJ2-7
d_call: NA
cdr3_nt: TGTGCCAGCAGCGATTTTGTCGAGATCTACGAGCAGTACTTC
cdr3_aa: CASSDFVEIYEQYF

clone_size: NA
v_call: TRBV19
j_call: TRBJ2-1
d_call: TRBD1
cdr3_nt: TGTGCCAGTAGTAGAGATCCCGGGACAGTATACAATGAGCAGTTCTTC
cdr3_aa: CASSRDPGTVYNEQFF